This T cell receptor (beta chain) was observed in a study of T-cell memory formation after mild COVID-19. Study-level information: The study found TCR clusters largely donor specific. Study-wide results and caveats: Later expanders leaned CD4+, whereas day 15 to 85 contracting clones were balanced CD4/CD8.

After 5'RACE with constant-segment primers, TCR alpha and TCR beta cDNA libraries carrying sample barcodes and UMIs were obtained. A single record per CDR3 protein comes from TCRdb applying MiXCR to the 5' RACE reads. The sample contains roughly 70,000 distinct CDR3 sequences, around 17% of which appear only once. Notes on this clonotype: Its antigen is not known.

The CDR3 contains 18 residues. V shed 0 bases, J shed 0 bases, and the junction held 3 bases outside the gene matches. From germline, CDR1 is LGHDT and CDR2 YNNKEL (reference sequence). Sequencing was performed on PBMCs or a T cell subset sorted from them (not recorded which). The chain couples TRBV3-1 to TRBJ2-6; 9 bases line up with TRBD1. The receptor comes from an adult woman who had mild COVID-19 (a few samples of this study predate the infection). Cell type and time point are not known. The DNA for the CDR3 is TGTGCCAGCAGCCAAGAACAGGGGGCCTTCTCTGGGGCCAACGTCCTGACTTTC. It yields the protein CASSQEQGAFSGANVLTF. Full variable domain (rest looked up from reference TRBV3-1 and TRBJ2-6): DTAVSQTPKYLVTQMGNDKSIKCEQNLGHDTMYWYKQDSKKFLKIMFSYNNKELIINETVPNRFSPKSPDKAHLNLHINSLELGDSAVYFCASSQEQGAFSGANVLTFGAGSRLTVL.